The 29 T cell receptor beta chains given below trace back to one sample, sequenced in a study of T cells after somatic rescue of genetic block. TCRdb's copy holds only in-frame clones and misses some; the assay was immunoSEQ multiplex PCR. The table includes around 67,000 clones, approximately 91% detected once. The sequenced sample consisted of peripheral blood mononuclear cells (PBMCs). These receptors came from a man aged 25 to 45.

This sequence joins TRBV4-1 and TRBJ1-4; 10 nucleotides line up with TRBD1. The germline gives CDR1 MGHRA, CDR2 YSYEKL. The ends lost 3 bases at V and 8 bases at J; junction bases unmatched: 12. The CDR3 spans 17 residues. The CDR3 DNA is TGCGCCAGCAGCCAGCCCGGACGGGACAGGGGAGGAGAAAAACTGTTTTTT. It is translated as CASSQPGRDRGGEKLFF.

V gene TRBV6-5 combines with J gene TRBJ2-2, with 10 bases fitting TRBD1. The CDR3 length is 15 residues. Trimming removed 6 bases from V and 5 bases from J; junction bases left unmatched: 6. Germline V gene data show CDR1 as MNHEY and CDR2 as SVGAGI. CDR3: CASSWGQGRTGELFF. CDR3 nucleotide sequence: TGTGCCAGCAGCTGGGGACAGGGGAGAACCGGGGAGCTGTTTTTT.

This clone appeared a single time. V and J are TRBV25-1 and TRBJ1-2; tentative D call: TRBD1 (5 bases). Between the trimmed V and J ends, which lost 1 base and 6 bases, there was a span of 12 bases. CDR1 is MGHDK, CDR2 SYGVNS, per germline. CDR3 length: 14 residues. The CDR3 DNA sequence: TGTGCCAGCAGTGAATTGGGCAGGGTGGATGGCTACACCTTC. Translation gives CASSELGRVDGYTF.

V and J are TRBV10-3 and TRBJ2-1; D is ambiguous. Between the trimmed V and J ends, which lost 10 bases and 4 bases, there was a span of 17 bases. Germline CDR1 ENHRY, CDR2 SYGVKD. This CDR3 region has 14 residues. DNA for the CDR3: TGTGCCACCCGCCCTAACTTGTCATACAATGAGCAGTTCTTC. It codes for CATRPNLSYNEQFF.

This chain connects TRBV5-1 to TRBJ1-1; 8 bases line up with TRBD1. The CDR3 totals 14 residues. V lost 3 bases and J lost 5; bases outside the gene matches: 6. Per the germline V gene, CDR1 is SGHRS and CDR2 is YFSETQ. DNA of the CDR3: TGCGCCAGCAGCTCGCAGGGGGCTCGGACTGAAGCTTTCTTT. It codes for CASSSQGARTEAFF. Using reference TRBV5-1 and TRBJ1-1 for the parts outside the CDR3, the full variable domain is KAGVTQTPRYLIKTRGQQVTLSCSPISGHRSVSWYQQTPGQGLQFLFEYFSETQRNKGNFPGRFSGRQFSNSRSEMNVSTLELGDSALYLCASSSQGARTEAFFGQGTRLTVV.

CDR3 amino acids: CASSQAGRGSSYEQYF. The CDR3 region has the DNA TGTGCCAGCAGCCAAGCGGGCCGGGGGAGCTCCTACGAGCAGTACTTC. This rearrangement joins TRBV14 to TRBJ2-7; D is perhaps TRBD2 (6 bases). Per the germline V gene, CDR1 is SGHDN and CDR2 is FVKESK. The CDR3 sequence is 16 residues long. Trimming shortened V by 1 base and J by 0 bases, and 13 bases separated the two germline ends.

V is TRBV5-1 and J is TRBJ2-5; the match to TRBD2 covers 8 bases. The ends lost 5 bases at V and 0 bases at J; junction bases unmatched: 3. CDR1 is SGHRS, CDR2 YFSETQ, per germline. The CDR3 is 14 amino acids. This CDR3 reads CASSGSGNQETQYF. CDR3 bases: TGCGCCAGCAGTGGTAGCGGGAACCAAGAGACCCAGTACTTC.

This chain joins TRBV23-1 and TRBJ2-5; 9 nucleotides line up with TRBD1. TRBV23-1 is sorted into the ORF group, with uncertain function. The CDR3 runs to 17 residues. The V gene end was trimmed by 5 bases and the J gene end by 2 bases; junction bases not matched to a gene: 12. The CDR3 region is CASSTTYRDRVQETQYF. The CDR3 DNA reads TGCGCCAGCAGTACAACCTACCGGGACAGGGTTCAAGAGACCCAGTACTTC.

The CDR3 region has the DNA TGTGCCAGCAGCGCGTACAGAGTTGCAACTAATGAAAAACTGTTTTTT. Residues: CASSAYRVATNEKLFF. This chain connects TRBV7-8 to TRBJ1-4; D unresolved. The V gene's germline CDR1 is SGHVS and CDR2 FQNEAQ. V dropped 5 bases and J dropped 0 bases, with 13 bases sitting between them. The CDR3 is 16 residues long.

The CDR3 bases are TGTGCCATCAGTGAATGGGGACGTGGGAAACAAAACATTCAGTACTTC. It specifies CAISEWGRGKQNIQYF. V and J are TRBV10-3 and TRBJ2-4; D is possibly TRBD1 or TRBD2 (5 bases each). Germline loops: CDR1 ENHRY, CDR2 SYGVKD. The CDR3 covers 16 residues. With 3 bases removed from V and 5 bases from J, the gap between germline ends came to 17 bases.

This chain links TRBV5-4 with TRBJ2-1; D is ambiguous. This CDR3 contains 13 residues. V dropped 4 bases and J dropped 3 bases, with 8 bases sitting between them. The germline gives CDR1 SGHNT, CDR2 YYREEE (reference sequence). CDR3 sequence: CASSPRDYNEQFF. The CDR3 nucleotides are TGTGCCAGCAGCCCTAGGGACTACAATGAGCAGTTCTTC.

This chain links TRBV18 with TRBJ1-1; 7 bases match TRBD1. The germline V gene has CDR1 KGHSH and CDR2 LQKENI. The V gene end was trimmed by 3 bases and the J gene end by 0 bases; junction bases not matched to a gene: 4. CDR3 size: 15 residues. The CDR3 reads CASSPSGQLNTEAFF. The CDR3 DNA reads as TGTGCCAGCTCACCTTCGGGACAGTTGAACACTGAAGCTTTCTTT.

The rearrangement links TRBV7-2 to TRBJ2-7; 10 nucleotides match TRBD1. There are 17 residues in the CDR3. CDR1 SGHTA and CDR2 FQGNSA come from the germline V gene. With 3 bases clipped from V and 7 bases from J, the junction kept 15 bases outside the gene matches. DNA of the CDR3: TGTGCCAGCAGCTTTCCCTCCCGAGGACAGGGGGAGAGAGAGCAGTACTTC. It yields the protein CASSFPSRGQGEREQYF.

The chain combines TRBV11-2 with TRBJ2-3; 7 bases match TRBD2. CDR1 SGHAT and CDR2 FQNNGV come from the germline V gene. The CDR3 is 14 amino acids. V shed 5 bases and J 6 bases; nucleotides not matched to a gene: 8. The CDR3 sequence is CASSRILSGDTQYF. As DNA, the CDR3 is TGTGCCAGCAGCCGCATACTTAGCGGGGATACGCAGTATTTT.

This clone was seen once. This chain links TRBV12-5 with TRBJ1-5, with D uncertain. Between the trimmed V and J ends, which lost 2 bases and 0 bases, there was a span of 11 bases. This CDR3 spans 16 amino acids. CDR1 is LGHNT, CDR2 FRNRAP, per germline. The CDR3 region is CASGLRSGYSNQPQHF. CDR3 in DNA: TGTGCTAGTGGTTTGCGTTCCGGTTATAGCAATCAGCCCCAGCATTTT.

Turning to this clone: This sample includes further DNA sequences coding for the same CDR3. The chain joins TRBV5-4 to TRBJ2-3, with D perhaps TRBD2 (5 bases). V lost 5 bases and J lost 3, with 10 bases in between. Germline CDR1 is SGHNT and CDR2 is YYREEE (reference sequence). There are 13 residues in the CDR3. The DNA for the CDR3 is TGTGCCAGCAGTTCGGGCGGGACAGATACGCAGTATTTT. This encodes CASSSGGTDTQYF.

The chain employs TRBV7-2 and TRBJ2-5; TRBD2 agrees at 14 bases. The J call is in doubt because the DNA end fits TRBJ2-7 better. The CDR3 consists of 16 residues. The germline CDR1 and CDR2 sequences are SGHTA and FQGNSA. CDR3 residues: CASSSRTSGRNDEQYF. CDR3 nucleotides: TGTGCCAGCAGCTCTCGGACTAGCGGGAGGAACGACGAGCAGTACTTC.

The chain uses TRBV14 and TRBJ1-4, with D maybe TRBD1 (6 bases). CDR1 SGHDN and CDR2 FVKESK come from the germline V gene. The V end lost 5 bases, the J end lost 6 bases, and 13 bases lay between the germline ends. The CDR3 is made up of 14 amino acids. Written as DNA, the CDR3 is TGTGCCAGCAGCGAGACAGGAGATGATGAAAAACTGTTTTTT. Its translation is CASSETGDDEKLFF.

The chain employs TRBV9 and TRBJ2-1; 8 nucleotides line up with TRBD2. Germline-derived CDR1 and CDR2 are SGDLS and YYNGEE. The CDR3 is made up of 15 amino acids. J lost 2 bases, V lost 1 base, and 2 bases had no gene match. The CDR3 nucleotides read TGTGCCAGCAGCGTATCGGGAGGGACCTACAATGAGCAGTTCTTC. Protein product: CASSVSGGTYNEQFF.

The V call is TRBV27, the J call TRBJ2-7, with D hard to call. CDR1 and CDR2 (germline): MNHEY, SMNVEV (reference sequence). V was clipped by 8 bases and J by 0 bases, with 11 bases between them. The CDR3 has 13 residues. The CDR3 is CASRQYSSYEQYF. The CDR3 region has the DNA TGTGCCAGCCGTCAATACAGCTCCTACGAGCAGTACTTC.

This chain connects TRBV7-2 to TRBJ1-2; D is possibly TRBD1 (6 bases). This CDR3 is built from 12 residues. CDR1 and CDR2 from the germline V gene are SGHTA and FQGNSA. V lost 5 bases and J 3 bases, leaving 7 bases between the germline ends. As DNA, the CDR3 is TGTGCCAGCAGCCAGGGGTACTATGGCTACACCTTC. Translated, it gives CASSQGYYGYTF.

The chain couples TRBV19 to TRBJ1-1; D is perhaps TRBD1 (6 bases). Germline assignment: CDR1 LNHDA and CDR2 SQIVND (reference sequence). This CDR3 comprises 12 residues. V lost 4 bases and J 12 bases, leaving 15 bases between the germline ends. CDR3 sequence reads: CASSRGGRGTFF. Written as DNA, the CDR3 is TGTGCCAGTAGTAGAGGGGGTCGAGGAACTTTCTTT.

This clone has just a few counts. The chain links TRBV4-1 to TRBJ2-5, with TRBD2 matching over 8 bases. V trimming: 4 bases; J trimming: 4 bases; junction bases outside the gene matches: 5. Germline CDR1 MGHRA, CDR2 YSYEKL. This CDR3 has 14 residues. The chain's CDR3 is CASSPARGAETQYF. The DNA of the CDR3 is TGCGCCAGCAGCCCAGCGCGGGGGGCAGAGACCCAGTACTTC.

V usage is TRBV7-8 and J usage is TRBJ2-7, with TRBD2 matching 8 bases. This CDR3 has 14 residues. V lost 5 bases, J lost 5 bases, and 8 bases stayed unmatched. CDR1 is SGHVS and CDR2 is FQNEAQ in the germline V gene. The CDR3 is CASSLLSGGDEQYF. DNA for the CDR3: TGTGCCAGCAGCCTACTGTCCGGGGGGGACGAGCAGTACTTC.

The V gene is TRBV18, the J gene TRBJ2-7; TRBD1 might be the D (6 bases). Trimming removed 6 bases from V and 3 bases from J, with 15 bases in between. CDR3 length: 14 residues. The germline CDR1 and CDR2 sequences are KGHSH and LQKENI. The CDR3 is CASSPDRSVYEQYF. The CDR3 DNA reads TGTGCCAGCTCCCCGGACAGATCCGTCTACGAGCAGTACTTC.

This chain joins TRBV15 and TRBJ2-7; D might be TRBD1 (6 bases). The germline gives CDR1 LNHNV, CDR2 YYDKDF (reference sequence). The length of the CDR3 is 13 residues. Trimming left V 0 bases short and J 6 bases short, with 9 bases between. The CDR3 spells CATSRDLGGEQYF. The CDR3 DNA reads as TGTGCCACCAGCAGAGATTTAGGGGGCGAGCAGTACTTC.

Turning to this clone: This sample includes further DNA sequences coding for the same CDR3. The CDR3 loop reads CASSFGTGSYEQYF. CDR3 sequence (DNA): TGCGCCAGCAGCTTCGGTACAGGCTCCTACGAGCAGTACTTC. The V call is TRBV5-1, the J call TRBJ2-7, with D tentatively TRBD1 (5 bases). The V end was cut by 2 bases, the J end by 0 bases, with 9 bases between. Germline CDR1 is SGHRS and CDR2 is YFSETQ. This CDR3 has 14 residues.

In this sample, this clone turned up once. This sequence joins TRBV7-8 and TRBJ2-7; D gene uncertain. The CDR3 covers 13 residues. V was trimmed by 0 bases and J by 3 bases, leaving 6 bases between them. Germline V gene sequence: CDR1 SGHVS, CDR2 FQNEAQ. This CDR3 reads CASSLAVGYEQYF. The DNA for the CDR3 is TGTGCCAGCAGCTTAGCCGTCGGCTACGAGCAGTACTTC.

This chain uses TRBV5-4 with TRBJ2-1; 10 positions match TRBD2. Losses at the gene ends were 1 base for V and 8 bases for J; bases not matched to a gene: 9. The CDR3 loop spans 16 amino acids. Germline V lookup: CDR1 SGHNT, CDR2 YYREEE (reference sequence). The CDR3 sequence is CASSLYLAGDLDEQFF. The CDR3 DNA reads as TGTGCCAGCAGCTTGTATCTAGCGGGAGATCTCGATGAGCAGTTCTTC.